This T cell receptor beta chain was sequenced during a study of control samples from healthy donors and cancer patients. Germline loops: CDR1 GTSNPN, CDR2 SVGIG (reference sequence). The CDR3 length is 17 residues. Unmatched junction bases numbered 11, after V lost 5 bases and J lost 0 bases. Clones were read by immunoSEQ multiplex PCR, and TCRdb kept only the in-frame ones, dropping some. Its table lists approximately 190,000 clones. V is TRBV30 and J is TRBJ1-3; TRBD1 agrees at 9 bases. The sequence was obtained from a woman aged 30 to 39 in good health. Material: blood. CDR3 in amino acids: CAWYRDRDLSSGNTIYF. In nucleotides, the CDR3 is TGTGCCTGGTACCGGGACAGGGATTTGAGCTCTGGAAACACCATATATTTT. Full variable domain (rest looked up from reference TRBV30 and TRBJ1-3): SQTIHQWPATLVQPVGSPLSLECTVEGTSNPNLYWYRQAAGRGLQLLFYSVGIGQISSEVPQNLSASRPQDRQFILSSKKLLLSDSGFYLCAWYRDRDLSSGNTIYFGEGSWLTVV.